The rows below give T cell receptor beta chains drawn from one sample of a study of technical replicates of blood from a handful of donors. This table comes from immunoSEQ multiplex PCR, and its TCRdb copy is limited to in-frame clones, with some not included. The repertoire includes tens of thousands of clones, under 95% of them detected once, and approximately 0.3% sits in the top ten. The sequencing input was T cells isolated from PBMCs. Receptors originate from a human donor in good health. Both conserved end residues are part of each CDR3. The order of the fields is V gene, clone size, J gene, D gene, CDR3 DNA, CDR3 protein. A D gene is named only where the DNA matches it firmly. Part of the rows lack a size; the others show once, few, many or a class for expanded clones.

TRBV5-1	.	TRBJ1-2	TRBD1	TGCGCCAGCAGCTTGGCCGGACAGGATAACGATGGCTACACCTTC	CASSLAGQDNDGYTF
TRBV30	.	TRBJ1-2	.	TGTGCCTGGAGGAAGGAGGGATATTGGGGTAACTATGGCTACACCTTC	CAWRKEGYWGNYGYTF
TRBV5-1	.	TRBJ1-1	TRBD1	TGCGCCAGCAGCCAACGCACAGGGGGCCTGAACACTGAAGCTTTCTTT	CASSQRTGGLNTEAFF
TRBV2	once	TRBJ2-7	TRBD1	TGTGCCAGTAGTTCTAACAGGGGCTTGCCCTACGAGCAGTACTTC	CASSSNRGLPYEQYF
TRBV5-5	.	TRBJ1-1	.	TGTGCCAGCAGGCTCACTGGGCTGAACACTGAAGCTTTCTTT	CASRLTGLNTEAFF
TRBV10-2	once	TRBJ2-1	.	TGCGCCAGCACTCATAAGCCCTCGGATGAGCAGTTCTTC	CASTHKPSDEQFF
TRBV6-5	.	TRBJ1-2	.	TGTGCCAGCAGTTCCAGACAGGATGGCTACACCTTC	CASSSRQDGYTF
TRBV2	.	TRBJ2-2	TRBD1	TGTGCCAGCAGGGACAGGGGAGGCACCGGGGAGCTGTTTTTT	CASRDRGGTGELFF
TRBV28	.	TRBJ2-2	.	TGTGCCAGCAGTTTCCTAGGTGGAGGATACACCGGGGAGCTGTTTTTT	CASSFLGGGYTGELFF
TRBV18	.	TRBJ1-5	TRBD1	TGTGCCAGCTCAGAGGGACAGGGTAATCAGCCCCAGCATTTT	CASSEGQGNQPQHF
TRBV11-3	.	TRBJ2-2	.	TGTGCCAGCAGCCCTACCATAACCCAGAACACCGGGGAGCTGTTTTTT	CASSPTITQNTGELFF
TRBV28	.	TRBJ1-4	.	TGTGCCAGCAGTTTCCACCCCGGGGAAAAACTGTTTTTT	CASSFHPGEKLFF
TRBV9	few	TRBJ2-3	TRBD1	TGTGCCAGCAGCGTGGGACAGGGTCTGTCGGGAACAGATACGCAGTATTTT	CASSVGQGLSGTDTQYF
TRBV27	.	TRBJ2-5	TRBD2	TGTGCCAGCAGTTTCCTAGCGGGAGAAGGGGAGACCCAGTACTTC	CASSFLAGEGETQYF
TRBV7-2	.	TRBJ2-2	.	TGTGCCAGCAGCTTAAGGGCTAGCTGGGGGCGGTATCCCGGGGAGCTGTTTTTT	CASSLRASWGRYPGELFF
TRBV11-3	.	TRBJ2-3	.	TGTGCCAGCAGCTTAGGTTGGAGTGCCACAGATACGCAGTATTTT	CASSLGWSATDTQYF
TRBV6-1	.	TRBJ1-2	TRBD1	TGTGCCAGCTCCACGGACAGGGGGAACGGCTACACCTTC	CASSTDRGNGYTF
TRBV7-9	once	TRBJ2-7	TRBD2	TGTGCCAGCAGCCCCCCGAGCGGGACGGCCGCGAGTTACGAGCAGTACTTC	CASSPPSGTAASYEQYF
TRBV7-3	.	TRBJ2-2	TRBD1	TGTGCCAGCAGCTCGCCAGGAACAGGGGGCCTCGGGACCGGGGAGCTGTTTTTT	CASSSPGTGGLGTGELFF
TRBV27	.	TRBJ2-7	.	TGTGCCACAACCGCAGGGACAAACTACGAGCAGTACTTC	CATTAGTNYEQYF
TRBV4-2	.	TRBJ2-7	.	TGTGCCAGCAGCCACCCCACGCGGCAGGGGTCGTACGAGCAGTACTTC	CASSHPTRQGSYEQYF
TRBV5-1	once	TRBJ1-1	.	TGCGCCAGCAGCTTGGATACGGGGGGCGGCACTGAAGCTTTCTTT	CASSLDTGGGTEAFF
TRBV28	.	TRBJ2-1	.	TGTGCCAGCAGTCCCCTGAGCTCCTACAATGAGCAGTTCTTC	CASSPLSSYNEQFF
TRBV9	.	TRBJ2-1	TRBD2	TGTGCCAGCAGCGTAGACCCCGGGACTAGCGGGTACAATGAGCAGTTCTTC	CASSVDPGTSGYNEQFF
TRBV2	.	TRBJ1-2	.	TGTGCCAGCAGGCCCGGGCGGGGAGCTTATGGCTACACCTTC	CASRPGRGAYGYTF
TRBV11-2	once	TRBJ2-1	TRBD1	TGTGCCAGCAGCTTAGGGGCGACAGGGACCTACAATGAGCAGTTCTTC	CASSLGATGTYNEQFF
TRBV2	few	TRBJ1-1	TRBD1	TGTGCCAGGGGACAGGGGATATCCTTGGACACTGAAGCTTTCTTT	CARGQGISLDTEAFF
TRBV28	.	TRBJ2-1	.	TGTGCCAGCAGTGAGTCAAGAGCCTACAATGAGCAGTTCTTC	CASSESRAYNEQFF
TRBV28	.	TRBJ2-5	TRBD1	TGTGCCAGCAGAACAGCCCAGACAGGGGTACGAGAGACCCAGTACTTC	CASRTAQTGVRETQYF
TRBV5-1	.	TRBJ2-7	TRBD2	TGCGCCAGCAGCCAATCCTTAGCGGGAGGCCCCTCGGGGCAGTACTTC	CASSQSLAGGPSGQYF
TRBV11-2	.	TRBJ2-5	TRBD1	TGTGCCAGCAGCTTGGGTGACAGGGGGCAAGAGACCCAGTACTTC	CASSLGDRGQETQYF
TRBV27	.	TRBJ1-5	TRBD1	TGTGCCAGCAGTTTTTCCGGGACAGGGTTCAATCAGCCCCAGCATTTT	CASSFSGTGFNQPQHF
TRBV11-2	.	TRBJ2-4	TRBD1	TGTGCCAGCAGCTTACAGGGACAGGCCGATCAGTACTTC	CASSLQGQADQYF
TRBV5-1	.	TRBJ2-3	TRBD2	TGCGCCAGCAGCTTATTAGCGGGAGGGCTCGAAGATACGCAGTATTTT	CASSLLAGGLEDTQYF
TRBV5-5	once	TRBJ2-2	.	TGTGCCAGCAGCTTACACCCCCTCACCGGGGAGCTGTTTTTT	CASSLHPLTGELFF
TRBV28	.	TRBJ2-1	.	TGTGCCAGCACCTCAGAGGGGACACAGTACAATGAGCAGTTCTTC	CASTSEGTQYNEQFF
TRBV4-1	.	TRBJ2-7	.	TGCGCCAGCAGCCAAGGCGGATACTACGAGCAGTACTTC	CASSQGGYYEQYF
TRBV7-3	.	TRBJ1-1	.	TGTGCCAGCAGCCCCGGATCGGGGGTAACGGGTTCTCGTCAAGCTTTCTTT	CASSPGSGVTGSRQAFF
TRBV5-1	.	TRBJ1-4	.	TGCGCCAGCAGCTTGGATCGGGTGACTAATGAAAAACTGTTTTTT	CASSLDRVTNEKLFF
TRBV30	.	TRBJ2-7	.	TGTAGGGGGGGGGCGCCGAGCTCCTACGAGCAGTACTTC	CRGGAPSSYEQYF